This T cell receptor beta chain was documented in a study of T cell responses to AZD1222 COVID-19 vaccine. Study results and limitations: Distributed over spike, vaccine-associated CD4 TCRs predominated at 160-218 and 743-854. Spike-specific TCR depth and breadth grew after two AZD1222 doses.

Comment on this clone: The antigen remains undetermined.

Profiled with immunoSEQ multiplex PCR; TCRdb holds only in-frame clones, not every one. The sample records some 150,000 clones, around 84% being singletons. Some second doses came at about 4 weeks and others at about 12 weeks; these were pooled. The receptor's source is an adult who received the AZD1222 COVID-19 vaccine. The sequencing here drew on peripheral blood, taken 28 days after the second AZD1222 dose.

The CDR3 coding sequence is TGCGCCAGCAGCTTGTCCGGGGCACCGTCCTACGAGCAGTACTTC. Amino acids: CASSLSGAPSYEQYF. V gene TRBV5-1 combines with J gene TRBJ2-7; D might be TRBD1 or TRBD2, each matching 5 bases. Looked up from germline, CDR1 is SGHRS and CDR2 is YFSETQ. The CDR3 loop spans 15 amino acids. V shed 1 base and J shed 1 base, with 12 bases lying between them.